This is a list of T cell receptor beta chains from one sample in a study of blood T cell repertoires in COVID-19. Sequencing was performed with immunoSEQ multiplex PCR; in TCRdb, only in-frame clones are kept and a portion is missing. The repertoire consists of some 390,000 clones, with 75% to 90% occurring once and the leading ten covering around 1.1%. The sample taken for sequencing was PBMCs or T cells enriched from blood (not recorded which). These receptor sequences come from a man aged 25-45 years who had recovered from COVID-19. Both conserved end residues are part of each CDR3. Fields, in order: clone size, V gene, J gene, D gene, CDR3 protein, CDR3 DNA. The D gene is left open where the match is weak. Clone size appears in some rows only: once, few, many, or a class for an expanded clone.

NA	TRBV5-6	TRBJ1-6	NA	CASSTPGSGNSPLHF	TGTGCCAGCAGCACACCCGGATCGGGGAATTCACCCCTCCACTTT
NA	TRBV18	TRBJ2-7	NA	CASSQDITYEQYF	TGTGCCAGCTCACAGGACATCACCTACGAGCAGTACTTC
NA	TRBV7-6	TRBJ2-2	TRBD2	CASSTRLAGGWTGELFF	TGTGCCAGCAGCACCCGACTAGCGGGAGGCTGGACCGGGGAGCTGTTTTTT
NA	TRBV18	TRBJ2-2	NA	CASSVQRNTGELFF	TGTGCCAGCTCAGTCCAGCGGAACACCGGGGAGCTGTTTTTT
NA	TRBV28	TRBJ1-2	NA	CASKEWAANYGYTF	TGTGCCAGCAAGGAATGGGCAGCTAACTATGGCTACACCTTC
once	TRBV3-1/TRBV3-2	TRBJ2-2	TRBD2	CASSQDSGSGYTGELFF	TGTGCCAGCAGCCAAGATAGCGGGAGTGGGTACACCGGGGAGCTGTTTTTT
NA	TRBV11-3	TRBJ2-7	TRBD2	CASSLGPAGDYEQYF	TGTGCCAGCAGCTTAGGGCCAGCGGGAGACTACGAGCAGTACTTC
NA	TRBV19	TRBJ2-1	TRBD1	CASRDRGYNEQFF	TGTGCCAGCCGGGACAGGGGCTACAATGAGCAGTTCTTC
NA	TRBV4-2	TRBJ2-7	TRBD2	CASSPSGISYEQYF	TGTGCCAGCAGTCCTAGCGGGATCTCCTACGAGCAGTACTTC
NA	TRBV3-1/TRBV3-2	TRBJ2-3	TRBD2	CASSQDWGLAGQTDTQYF	TGTGCCAGCAGCCAAGATTGGGGACTAGCGGGACAGACAGATACGCAGTATTTT
NA	TRBV18	TRBJ2-1	TRBD1	CASSPQDRVRDNEQFF	TGTGCCAGCTCACCACAGGACAGGGTTAGGGACAATGAGCAGTTCTTC
once	TRBV28	TRBJ2-1	TRBD2	CASSFPGLAGGSYNEQFF	TGTGCCAGCAGTTTCCCGGGACTAGCGGGAGGCTCCTACAATGAGCAGTTCTTC
NA	TRBV28	TRBJ2-7	NA	CASSLYDNTYEQYF	TGTGCCAGCAGTTTGTATGACAACACCTACGAGCAGTACTTC
NA	TRBV6-5	TRBJ1-2	TRBD1	CASSYLSGTEEGYTF	TGTGCCAGCAGTTACTTATCAGGGACAGAAGAAGGCTACACCTTC
NA	TRBV6-5	TRBJ2-7	NA	CASTRGQDPYEQYF	TGTGCCAGCACCAGGGGTCAGGACCCCTACGAGCAGTACTTC
NA	TRBV7-3	TRBJ2-1	NA	CASSPEGSPSSYNEQFF	TGTGCCAGCAGCCCCGAGGGTAGCCCGAGCTCCTACAATGAGCAGTTCTTC
NA	TRBV29-1	TRBJ2-5	TRBD2	CSVLAGGGQETQYF	TGCAGCGTTCTAGCGGGAGGGGGTCAAGAGACCCAGTACTTC
NA	TRBV28	TRBJ2-5	TRBD1	CASSSGQSQETQYF	TGTGCCAGCAGTTCGGGACAGAGCCAAGAGACCCAGTACTTC
once	TRBV3-1/TRBV3-2	TRBJ1-4	NA	CASSQVHGVGEKLFF	TGTGCCAGCAGCCAAGTTCACGGGGTAGGGGAAAAACTGTTTTTT
NA	TRBV28	TRBJ2-1	NA	CASGRDEQFF	TGTGCCAGCGGCAGGGATGAGCAGTTCTTC
NA	TRBV15	TRBJ1-6	TRBD1	CATSRGLTGENSPLHF	TGTGCCACCAGCAGAGGGTTGACAGGGGAGAACTCACCCCTCCACTTT
NA	TRBV5-5	TRBJ1-5	TRBD1	CASSLMWQGDQPQHF	TGTGCCAGCAGCTTGATGTGGCAGGGGGATCAGCCCCAGCATTTT
NA	TRBV30	TRBJ2-2	TRBD2	CAWTPGGGELFF	TGTGCCTGGACTCCGGGGGGCGGGGAGCTGTTTTTT
NA	TRBV6-4	TRBJ2-2	TRBD2	CASKAGDTGELFF	TGTGCCAGCAAAGCGGGGGACACCGGGGAGCTGTTTTTT
NA	TRBV10-1	TRBJ1-1	NA	CASSEYMNTEAFF	TGCGCCAGCAGTGAGTACATGAACACTGAAGCTTTCTTT
NA	TRBV7-2	TRBJ2-3	TRBD2	CASSTGLGGTQYF	TGTGCCAGCAGCACGGGACTAGGGGGTACGCAGTATTTT
NA	TRBV27	TRBJ2-2	NA	CASSYGSSTGELFF	TGTGCCAGCAGTTACGGGAGTAGCACCGGGGAGCTGTTTTTT
NA	TRBV7-9	TRBJ2-5	NA	CASSLVPRQETQYF	TGTGCCAGCAGCTTAGTTCCCAGACAAGAGACCCAGTACTTC
NA	TRBV19	TRBJ1-2	TRBD1	CASSPLGQGYYGYTF	TGTGCCAGTAGTCCTCTGGGACAGGGGTACTATGGCTACACCTTC
NA	TRBV5-4	TRBJ1-2	NA	CASSPGGGAVYGYTF	TGTGCCAGCAGCCCGGGTGGAGGGGCGGTCTATGGCTACACCTTC
few	TRBV11-2	TRBJ1-1	NA	CASSLAGVNTEAFF	TGTGCCAGCAGCTTAGCAGGGGTGAACACTGAAGCTTTCTTT
NA	TRBV19	TRBJ2-6	NA	CASSIPPWGDRPLAGANVLTF	TGTGCCAGTAGTATACCCCCGTGGGGCGACAGGCCCTTGGCTGGGGCCAACGTCCTGACTTTC
NA	TRBV5-5	TRBJ2-1	TRBD1	CASSLRQGVYNEQFF	TGTGCCAGCAGCTTGCGACAGGGGGTCTACAATGAGCAGTTCTTC
NA	TRBV12-3/TRBV12-4	TRBJ2-2	NA	CASSSTGELFF	TGTGCCAGCAGTTCAACCGGGGAGCTGTTTTTT
NA	TRBV7-2	TRBJ2-2	NA	CASSLTGVTGELFF	TGTGCCAGCAGCTTGACGGGGGTTACCGGGGAGCTGTTTTTT
NA	TRBV7-3	TRBJ2-2	TRBD1	CASSSIKLDRVNTGELFF	TGTGCCAGCAGCTCAATAAAACTAGACAGGGTTAACACCGGGGAGCTGTTTTTT
NA	TRBV27	TRBJ2-1	NA	CASSSPGSRGGYNEQFF	TGTGCCAGCAGTTCCCCCGGGTCCCGGGGAGGCTACAATGAGCAGTTCTTC
NA	TRBV4-2	TRBJ2-3	TRBD1	CASSQGYRGSGTDTQYF	TGTGCCAGCAGCCAAGGATACAGGGGATCGGGCACAGATACGCAGTATTTT
once	TRBV3-1/TRBV3-2	TRBJ2-7	NA	CASSQDQIRSYEQYF	TGTGCCAGCAGCCAAGATCAAATTCGGTCCTACGAGCAGTACTTC
few	TRBV27	TRBJ2-1	TRBD2	CASRAGTTSYNEQFF	TGTGCCAGCAGGGCCGGGACTACCTCCTACAATGAGCAGTTCTTC
once	TRBV4-1	TRBJ2-1	TRBD1	CASSQVGTGFNEQFF	TGCGCCAGCAGCCAAGTGGGGACAGGGTTTAATGAGCAGTTCTTC
NA	TRBV29-1	TRBJ2-3	TRBD2	CSVGTSGSLDTQYF	TGCAGCGTAGGGACTAGCGGGAGCCTAGATACGCAGTATTTT
NA	TRBV7-9	TRBJ1-6	TRBD1	CASSNPGTESSYNSPLHF	TGTGCCAGCAGCAACCCCGGGACAGAGAGCTCCTATAATTCACCCCTCCACTTT